This T cell receptor beta chain derives from a study of T cells in Graves' hyperthyroidism and ophthalmopathy. Worth noting for this clonotype: The antigen remains undetermined.

Looked up from germline, CDR1 is ENHRY and CDR2 is SYGVKD. V dropped 11 bases and J dropped 1; count of bases not matched to a gene: 7. CDR3 length: 14 residues. Patients with ophthalmopathy all had a Clinical Activity Score of at least 3, a NOSPECS grade of at least 4 and duration under 3 months. Broader study findings: Model predictions of ophthalmopathy came a median about 6.3 months before onset. Most thyroid clonotypes that were expanded above 0.001 also turned up in blood.

RNA transcripts yielded amplified TCR beta CDR3 regions. HTBI primers were employed in a first-round RT-PCR of the TCR CDR3. TCRdb called the multiplex PCR reads again in MiXCR, with one record for every CDR3 protein. The data hold about 410,000 distinct CDR3 sequences, with about 14% observed a single time. The rearrangement joins TRBV10-3 to TRBJ2-2; 7 nucleotides agree with TRBD2. Sequencing was carried out using blood. The source is a man between 18 and 35 years old with Graves' ophthalmopathy. The CDR3 is CAVRAGENTGELFF. DNA for the CDR3: TGTGCCGTCCGGGCGGGGGAGAACACCGGGGAGCTGTTTTTT.